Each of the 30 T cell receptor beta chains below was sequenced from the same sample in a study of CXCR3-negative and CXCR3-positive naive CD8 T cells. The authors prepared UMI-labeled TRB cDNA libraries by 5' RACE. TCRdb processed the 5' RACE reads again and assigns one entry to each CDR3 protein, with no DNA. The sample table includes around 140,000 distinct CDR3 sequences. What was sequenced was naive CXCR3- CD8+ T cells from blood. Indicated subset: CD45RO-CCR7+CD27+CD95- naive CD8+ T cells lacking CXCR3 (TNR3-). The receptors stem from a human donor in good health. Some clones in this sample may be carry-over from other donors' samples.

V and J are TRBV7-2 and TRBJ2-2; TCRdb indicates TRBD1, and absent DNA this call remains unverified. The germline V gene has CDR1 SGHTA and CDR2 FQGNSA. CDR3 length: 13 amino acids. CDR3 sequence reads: CASSPGGTGELFF.

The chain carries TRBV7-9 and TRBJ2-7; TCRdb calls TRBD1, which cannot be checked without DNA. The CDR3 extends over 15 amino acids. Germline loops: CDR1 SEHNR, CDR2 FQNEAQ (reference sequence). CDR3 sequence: CASSFYQAGIYEQYF.

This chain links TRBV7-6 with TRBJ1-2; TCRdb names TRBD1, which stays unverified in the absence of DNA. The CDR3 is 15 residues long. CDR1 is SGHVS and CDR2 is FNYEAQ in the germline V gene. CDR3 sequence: CASSPDSSPGYGYTF.

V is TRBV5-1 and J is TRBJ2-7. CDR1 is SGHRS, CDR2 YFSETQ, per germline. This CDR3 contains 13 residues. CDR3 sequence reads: CASSGLSTYEQYF.

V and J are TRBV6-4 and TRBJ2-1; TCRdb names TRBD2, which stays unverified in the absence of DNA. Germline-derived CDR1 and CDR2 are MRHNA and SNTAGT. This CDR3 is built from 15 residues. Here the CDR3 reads CASSVTRGRKYEQFF.

The CDR3 here is CASSLVGLAGSYEQYF. The chain is built from TRBV7-9 and TRBJ2-7; the TCRdb D gene call, TRBD2, has no DNA to confirm it. Germline CDR1 and CDR2: SEHNR and FQNEAQ (reference sequence). CDR3 length equals 16 residues.

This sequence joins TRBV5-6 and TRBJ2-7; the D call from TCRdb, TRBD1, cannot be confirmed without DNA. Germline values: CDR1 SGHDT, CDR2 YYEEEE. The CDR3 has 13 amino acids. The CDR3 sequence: CASSGGYNYEQYF.

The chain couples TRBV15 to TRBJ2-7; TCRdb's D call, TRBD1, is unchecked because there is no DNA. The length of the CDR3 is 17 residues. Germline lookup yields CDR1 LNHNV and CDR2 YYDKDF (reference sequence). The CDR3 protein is CATSRDGGDRDPYEQYF.

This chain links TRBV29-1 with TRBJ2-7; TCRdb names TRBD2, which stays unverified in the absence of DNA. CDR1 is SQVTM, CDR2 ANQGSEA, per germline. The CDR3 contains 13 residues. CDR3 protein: CSALLAGGYEQYF.

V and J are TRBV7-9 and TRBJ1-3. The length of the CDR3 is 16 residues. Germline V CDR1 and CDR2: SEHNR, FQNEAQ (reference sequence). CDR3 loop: CASSSDDGISGNTIYF.

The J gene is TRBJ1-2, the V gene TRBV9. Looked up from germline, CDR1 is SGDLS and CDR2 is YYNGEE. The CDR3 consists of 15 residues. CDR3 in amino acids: CASSVEDNPLYGYTF.

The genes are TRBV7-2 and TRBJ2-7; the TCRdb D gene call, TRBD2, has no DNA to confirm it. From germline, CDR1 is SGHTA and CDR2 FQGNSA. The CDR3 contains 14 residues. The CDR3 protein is CASSSLAGAYEQYF.

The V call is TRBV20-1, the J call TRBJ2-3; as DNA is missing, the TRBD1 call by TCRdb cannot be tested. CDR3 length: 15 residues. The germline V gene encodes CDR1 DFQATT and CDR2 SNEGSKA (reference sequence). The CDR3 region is CSATDPGLGTDTQYF.

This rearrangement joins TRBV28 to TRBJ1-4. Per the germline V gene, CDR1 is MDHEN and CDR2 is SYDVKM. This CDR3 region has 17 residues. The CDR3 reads CASGRLAISSSNEKLFF.

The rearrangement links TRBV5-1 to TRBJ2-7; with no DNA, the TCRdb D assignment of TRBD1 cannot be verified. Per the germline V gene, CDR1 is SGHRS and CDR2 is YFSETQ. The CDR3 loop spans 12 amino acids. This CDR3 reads CASSLTGIEQYF.

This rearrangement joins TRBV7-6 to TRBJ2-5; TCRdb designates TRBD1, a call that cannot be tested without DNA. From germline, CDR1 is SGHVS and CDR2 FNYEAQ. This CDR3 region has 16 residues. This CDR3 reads CASSLELGTGRETQYF.

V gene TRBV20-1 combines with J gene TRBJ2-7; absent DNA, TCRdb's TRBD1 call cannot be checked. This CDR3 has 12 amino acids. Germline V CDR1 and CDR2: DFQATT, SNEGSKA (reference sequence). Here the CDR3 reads CSGVQGNPEQYF.

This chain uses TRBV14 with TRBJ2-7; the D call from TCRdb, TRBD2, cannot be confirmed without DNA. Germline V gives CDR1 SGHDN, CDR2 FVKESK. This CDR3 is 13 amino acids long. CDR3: CASSHRGGWEQYF.

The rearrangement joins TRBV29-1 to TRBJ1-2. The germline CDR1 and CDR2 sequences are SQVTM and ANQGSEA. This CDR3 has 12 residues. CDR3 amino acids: CSVGSEFYGYTF.

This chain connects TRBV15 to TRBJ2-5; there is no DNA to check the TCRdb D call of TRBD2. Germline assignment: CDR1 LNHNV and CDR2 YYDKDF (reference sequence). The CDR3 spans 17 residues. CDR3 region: CATSPTAGLAGKETQYF. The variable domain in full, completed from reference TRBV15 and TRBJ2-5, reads DAMVIQNPRYQVTQFGKPVTLSCSQTLNHNVMYWYQQKSSQAPKLLFHYYDKDFNNEADTPDNFQSRRPNTSFCFLDIRSPGLGDTAMYLCATSPTAGLAGKETQYFGPGTRLLVL.

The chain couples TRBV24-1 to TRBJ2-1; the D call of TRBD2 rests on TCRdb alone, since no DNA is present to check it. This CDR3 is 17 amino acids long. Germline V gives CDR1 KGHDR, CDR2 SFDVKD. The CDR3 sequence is CATSDAGTSGIYNEQFF.

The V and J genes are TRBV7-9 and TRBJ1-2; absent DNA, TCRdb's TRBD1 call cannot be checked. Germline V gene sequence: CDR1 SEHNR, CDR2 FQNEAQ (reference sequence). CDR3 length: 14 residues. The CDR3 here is CASSHPGRAYGYTF.

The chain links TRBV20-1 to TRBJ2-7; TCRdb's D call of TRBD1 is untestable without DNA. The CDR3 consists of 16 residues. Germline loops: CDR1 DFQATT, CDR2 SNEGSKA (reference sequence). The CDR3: CSARPTDSRLVYEQYF.

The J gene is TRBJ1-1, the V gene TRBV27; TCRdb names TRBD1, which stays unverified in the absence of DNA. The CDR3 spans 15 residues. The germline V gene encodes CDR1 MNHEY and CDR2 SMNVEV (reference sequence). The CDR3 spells CASSSLQGRRTEAFF.

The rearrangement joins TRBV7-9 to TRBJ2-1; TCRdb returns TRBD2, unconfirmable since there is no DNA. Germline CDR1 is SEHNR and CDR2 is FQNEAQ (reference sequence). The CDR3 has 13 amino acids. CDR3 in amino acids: CASSLESTGEQFF.

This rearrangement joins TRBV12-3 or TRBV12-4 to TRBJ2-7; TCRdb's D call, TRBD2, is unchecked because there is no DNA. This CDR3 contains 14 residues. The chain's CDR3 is CASSPGGLSGEQYF.

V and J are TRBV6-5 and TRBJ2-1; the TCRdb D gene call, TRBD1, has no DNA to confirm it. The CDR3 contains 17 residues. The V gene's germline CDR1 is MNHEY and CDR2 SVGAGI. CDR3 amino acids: CASSSNLGGGLYNEQFF.

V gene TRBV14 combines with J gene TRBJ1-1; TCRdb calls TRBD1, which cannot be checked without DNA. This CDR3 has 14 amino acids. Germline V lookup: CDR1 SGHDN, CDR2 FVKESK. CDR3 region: CASSPDRVSTEAFF.

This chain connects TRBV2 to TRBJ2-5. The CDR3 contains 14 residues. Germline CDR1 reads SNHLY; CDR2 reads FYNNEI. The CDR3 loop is CASHRQGYQETQYF.

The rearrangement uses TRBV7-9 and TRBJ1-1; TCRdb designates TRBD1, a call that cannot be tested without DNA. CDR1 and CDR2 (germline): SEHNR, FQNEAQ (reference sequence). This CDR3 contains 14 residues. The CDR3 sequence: CASRAQLSNTEAFF.